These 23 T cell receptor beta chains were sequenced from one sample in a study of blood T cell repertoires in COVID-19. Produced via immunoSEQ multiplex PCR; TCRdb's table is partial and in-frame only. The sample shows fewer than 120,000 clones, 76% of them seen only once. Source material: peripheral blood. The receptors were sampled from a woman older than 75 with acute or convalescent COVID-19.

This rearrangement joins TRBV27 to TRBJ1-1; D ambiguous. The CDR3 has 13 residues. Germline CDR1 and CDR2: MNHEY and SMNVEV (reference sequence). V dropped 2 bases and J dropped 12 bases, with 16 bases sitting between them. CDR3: CASSLRSEGITFF. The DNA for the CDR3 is TGTGCCAGCAGTTTAAGGTCGGAGGGTATCACTTTCTTT.

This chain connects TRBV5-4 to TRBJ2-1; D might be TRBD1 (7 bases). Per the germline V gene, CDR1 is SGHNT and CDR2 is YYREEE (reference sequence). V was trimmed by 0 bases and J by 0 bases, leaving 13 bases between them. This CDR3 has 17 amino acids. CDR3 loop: CASSLAAGGTSYNEQFF. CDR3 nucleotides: TGTGCCAGCAGCTTGGCAGCAGGGGGGACCTCCTACAATGAGCAGTTCTTC.

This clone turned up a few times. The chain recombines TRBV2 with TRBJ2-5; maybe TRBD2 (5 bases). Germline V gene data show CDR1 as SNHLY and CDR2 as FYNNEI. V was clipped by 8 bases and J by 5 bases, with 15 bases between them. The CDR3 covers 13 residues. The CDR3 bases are TGTGCCAGCGTTCGGGGTAGTAGGGAGACCCAGTACTTC. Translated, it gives CASVRGSRETQYF.

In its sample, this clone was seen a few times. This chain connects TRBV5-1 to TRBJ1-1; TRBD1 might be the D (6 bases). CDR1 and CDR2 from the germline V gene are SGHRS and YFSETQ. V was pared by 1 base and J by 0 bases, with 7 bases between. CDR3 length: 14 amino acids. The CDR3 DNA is TGCGCCAGCAGCTTGACAGGGATGAACACTGAAGCTTTCTTT. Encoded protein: CASSLTGMNTEAFF.

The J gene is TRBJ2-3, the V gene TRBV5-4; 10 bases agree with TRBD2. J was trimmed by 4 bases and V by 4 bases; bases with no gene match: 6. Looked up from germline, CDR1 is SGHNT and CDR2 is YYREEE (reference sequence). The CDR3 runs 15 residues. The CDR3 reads CASSPPSGGADTQYF. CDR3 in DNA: TGTGCCAGCAGCCCACCTAGCGGGGGTGCAGATACGCAGTATTTT.

CDR3 loop: CASSEAGRGGTDTQYF. The CDR3 DNA reads as TGTGCCAGCAGTGAAGCTGGACGGGGTGGCACAGATACGCAGTATTTT. The chain is built from TRBV2 and TRBJ2-3, with D perhaps matching TRBD2 (5 bases). The CDR3 has 16 amino acids. The germline CDR1 and CDR2 sequences are SNHLY and FYNNEI. V lost 0 bases to trimming and J lost 1 base, with 11 bases between them.

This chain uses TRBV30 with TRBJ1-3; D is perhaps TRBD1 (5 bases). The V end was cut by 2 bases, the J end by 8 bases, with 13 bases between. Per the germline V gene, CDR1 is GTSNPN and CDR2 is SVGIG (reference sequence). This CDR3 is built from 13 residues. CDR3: CAWSRGRGDTIYF. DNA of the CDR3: TGTGCCTGGAGTCGCGGCCGGGGGGACACCATATATTTT.

CDR3 loop: CASSEKLGGSGEQYF. In DNA form, the CDR3 reads TGTGCCAGCAGTGAAAAGTTGGGCGGGAGTGGCGAGCAGTACTTC. The chain employs TRBV2 and TRBJ2-7; 7 nucleotides agree with TRBD2. The CDR3 length is 15 residues. Germline-derived CDR1 and CDR2 are SNHLY and FYNNEI. J was trimmed by 6 bases and V by 2 bases; bases with no gene match: 10. Variable domain in full (rest from reference TRBV2 and TRBJ2-7): EPEVTQTPSHQVTQMGQEVILRCVPISNHLYFYWYRQILGQKVEFLVSFYNNEISEKSEIFDDQFSVERPDGSNFTLKIRSTKLEDSAMYFCASSEKLGGSGEQYFGPGTRLTVT.

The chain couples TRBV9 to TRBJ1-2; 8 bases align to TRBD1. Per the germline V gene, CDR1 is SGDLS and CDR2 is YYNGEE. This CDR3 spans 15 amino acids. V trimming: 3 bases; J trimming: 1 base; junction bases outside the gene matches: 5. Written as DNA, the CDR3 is TGTGCCAGCAGCGCCCGGACAGGGAGTAACTATGGCTACACCTTC. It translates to CASSARTGSNYGYTF.

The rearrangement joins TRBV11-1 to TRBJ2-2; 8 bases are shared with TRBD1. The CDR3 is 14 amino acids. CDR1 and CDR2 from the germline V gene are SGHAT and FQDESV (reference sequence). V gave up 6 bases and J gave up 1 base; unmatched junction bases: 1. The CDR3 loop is CASRGTGNTGELFF. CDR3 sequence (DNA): TGTGCCAGCAGAGGGACAGGGAACACCGGGGAGCTGTTTTTT.

CDR3: CAWSTGNQPQHF. The CDR3 nucleotides read TGTGCCTGGAGTACGGGTAATCAGCCCCAGCATTTT. The chain recombines TRBV30 with TRBJ1-5, with D uncertain. CDR3 length equals 12 residues. V lost 2 bases and J lost 4, with 6 bases in between. Per the germline V gene, CDR1 is GTSNPN and CDR2 is SVGIG (reference sequence). The full variable domain, rest sourced from reference TRBV30 and TRBJ1-5, is SQTIHQWPATLVQPVGSPLSLECTVEGTSNPNLYWYRQAAGRGLQLLFYSVGIGQISSEVPQNLSASRPQDRQFILSSKKLLLSDSGFYLCAWSTGNQPQHFGDGTRLSIL.

CDR3 sequence: CASSRGYGSNEKLFF. Here the CDR3 DNA reads TGCGCCAGCAGTAGGGGGTACGGTTCTAATGAAAAACTGTTTTTT. This chain connects TRBV5-1 to TRBJ1-4; a weak D match, TRBD1 (6 bases). The length of the CDR3 is 15 residues. CDR1 SGHRS and CDR2 YFSETQ come from the germline V gene. Trimming took 5 bases from V and 3 from J, leaving 14 bases between them.

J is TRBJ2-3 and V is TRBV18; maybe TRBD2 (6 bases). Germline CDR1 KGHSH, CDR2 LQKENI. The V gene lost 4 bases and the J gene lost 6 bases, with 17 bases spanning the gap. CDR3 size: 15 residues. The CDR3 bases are TGTGCCAGCTCACGTCGGGAGACGGGGGTGGATACGCAGTATTTT. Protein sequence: CASSRRETGVDTQYF.

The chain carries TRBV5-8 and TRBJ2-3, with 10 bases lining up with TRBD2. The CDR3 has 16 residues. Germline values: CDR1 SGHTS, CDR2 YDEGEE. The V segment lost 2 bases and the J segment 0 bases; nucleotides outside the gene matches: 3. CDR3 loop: CASSFGGLASTDTQYF. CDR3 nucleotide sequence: TGTGCCAGCAGCTTTGGGGGACTAGCGAGCACAGATACGCAGTATTTT.

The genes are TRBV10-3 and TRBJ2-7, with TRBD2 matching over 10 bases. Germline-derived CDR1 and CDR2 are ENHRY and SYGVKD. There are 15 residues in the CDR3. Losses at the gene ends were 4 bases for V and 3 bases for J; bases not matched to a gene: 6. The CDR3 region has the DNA TGTGCCATCAGTGCCCTTACTAGCGGGAACTACGAGCAGTACTTC. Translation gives CAISALTSGNYEQYF.

The CDR3 protein is CASSLDRGFYTDTEAFF. The CDR3 DNA reads as TGTGCCAGCAGCTTGGACAGGGGGTTTTATACGGACACTGAAGCTTTCTTT. The chain links TRBV5-5 to TRBJ1-1, with TRBD1 matching over 8 bases. The CDR3 runs to 17 residues. Germline CDR1 reads SGHKS; CDR2 reads YYEKEE (reference sequence). Unmatched junction bases numbered 10, after V lost 0 bases and J lost 3 bases.

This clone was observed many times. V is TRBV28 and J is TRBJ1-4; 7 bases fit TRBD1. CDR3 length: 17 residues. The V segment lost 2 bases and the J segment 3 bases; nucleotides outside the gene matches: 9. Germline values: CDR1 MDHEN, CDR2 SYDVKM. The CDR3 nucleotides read TGTGCCAGCAGTTTAGACAAAAGGGGGCGTGCTAATGAAAAACTGTTTTTT. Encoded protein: CASSLDKRGRANEKLFF. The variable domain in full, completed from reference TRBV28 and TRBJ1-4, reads DVKVTQSSRYLVKRTGEKVFLECVQDMDHENMFWYRQDPGLGLRLIYFSYDVKMKEKGDIPEGYSVSREKKERFSLILESASTNQTSMYLCASSLDKRGRANEKLFFGSGTQLSVL.

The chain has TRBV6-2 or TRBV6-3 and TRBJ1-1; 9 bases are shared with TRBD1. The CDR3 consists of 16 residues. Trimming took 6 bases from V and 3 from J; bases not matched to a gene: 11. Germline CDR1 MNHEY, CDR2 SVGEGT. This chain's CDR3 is CASSHRDRVPDTEAFF. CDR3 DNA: TGTGCCAGCAGCCACCGGGACAGGGTCCCGGACACTGAAGCTTTCTTT.

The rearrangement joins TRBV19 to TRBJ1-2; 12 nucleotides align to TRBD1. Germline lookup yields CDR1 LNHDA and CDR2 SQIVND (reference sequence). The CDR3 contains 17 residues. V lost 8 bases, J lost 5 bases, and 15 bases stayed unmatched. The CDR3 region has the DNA TGTGCCAGTTGGAGGGGACAGGGGGCAAGAAAGGGATATGGCTACACCTTC. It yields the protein CASWRGQGARKGYGYTF.

The CDR3 reads CASTLGQGHQPQHF. In DNA, the CDR3 is TGTGCCAGTACCCTGGGACAGGGCCATCAGCCCCAGCATTTT. The chain uses TRBV19 and TRBJ1-5, with 9 bases that match TRBD1. The CDR3 has 14 residues. V dropped 7 bases and J dropped 5; count of bases not matched to a gene: 6. Germline CDR1 and CDR2: LNHDA and SQIVND (reference sequence).

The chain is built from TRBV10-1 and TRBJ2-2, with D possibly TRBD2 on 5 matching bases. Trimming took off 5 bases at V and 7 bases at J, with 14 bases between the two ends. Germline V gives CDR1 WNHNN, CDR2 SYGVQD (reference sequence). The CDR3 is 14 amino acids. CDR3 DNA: TGCGCCAGCAGTTCTAGCATGGGCCTCGGGGAGCTGTTTTTT. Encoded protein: CASSSSMGLGELFF.

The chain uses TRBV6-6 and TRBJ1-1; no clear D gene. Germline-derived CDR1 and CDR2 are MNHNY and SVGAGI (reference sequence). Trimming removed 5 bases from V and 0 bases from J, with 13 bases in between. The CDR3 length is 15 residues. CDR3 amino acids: CASSDPGGMNTEAFF. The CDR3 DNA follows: TGTGCCAGCAGTGATCCCGGCGGTATGAACACTGAAGCTTTCTTT.

The CDR3 is CASSPGTGGRYEQYF. CDR3 DNA sequence: TGTGCCAGCAGCCCCGGGACAGGGGGCAGGTACGAGCAGTACTTC. V is TRBV7-7 and J is TRBJ2-7; the match to TRBD1 covers 12 bases. V shed 5 bases and J 4 bases; nucleotides not matched to a gene: 6. CDR1 is SSHAT, CDR2 FNYEAQ, per germline (reference sequence). This CDR3 has 15 amino acids.